This T cell receptor (beta chain) was observed in a study of early T cells in non-severe SARS-CoV-2 infection. J gave up 4 bases and V 5 bases, and 5 bases lay outside the gene matches. Germline loops: CDR1 SGHTA, CDR2 FQGNSA. The CDR3 covers 15 residues. TCRdb processed the 5' RACE reads anew with MiXCR; each CDR3 protein has one entry. Of 30,000 or so distinct CDR3 sequences listed, approximately 7% were seen once; the top ten hold about two fifths. The sequenced sample consisted of whole blood. This TCR derives from an adult who was a healthcare worker with PCR-confirmed SARS-CoV-2 infection or an uninfected control (not recorded which). V and J are TRBV7-2 and TRBJ2-2, with 9 bases lining up with TRBD2. DNA of the CDR3: TGTGCCAGCAGCCGGACTAGCGCGGGCACCGGGGAGCTGTTTTTT. Its protein is CASSRTSAGTGELFF.